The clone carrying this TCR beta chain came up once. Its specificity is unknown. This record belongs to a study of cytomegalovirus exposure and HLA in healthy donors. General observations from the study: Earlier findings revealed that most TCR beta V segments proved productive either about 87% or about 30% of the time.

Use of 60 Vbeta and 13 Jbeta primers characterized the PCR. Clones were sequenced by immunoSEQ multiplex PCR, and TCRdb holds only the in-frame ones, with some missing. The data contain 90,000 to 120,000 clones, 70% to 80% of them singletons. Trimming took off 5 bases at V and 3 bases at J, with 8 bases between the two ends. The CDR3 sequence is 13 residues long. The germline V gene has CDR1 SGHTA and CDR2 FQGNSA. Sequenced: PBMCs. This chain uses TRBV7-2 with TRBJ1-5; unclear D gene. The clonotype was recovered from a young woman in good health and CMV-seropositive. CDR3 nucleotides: TGTGCCAGCAGCCCCACAGCCAATCAGCCCCAGCATTTT. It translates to CASSPTANQPQHF.